This TCR beta chain stems from a study of control samples from healthy donors and cancer patients. This clone was observed once. Profiled with immunoSEQ multiplex PCR; TCRdb holds only in-frame clones, not every one. The data show fewer than 90,000 clones, around nine tenths seen once. The CDR3 covers 16 residues. V lost 4 bases to trimming and J lost 4 bases; unmatched junction nucleotides: 10. CDR1 and CDR2 (germline): SGHTS, YDEGEE. Sequenced input: PBMCs. This TCR came from a woman aged 60-75 years with head and neck cancer. This chain uses TRBV5-8 with TRBJ2-2, with 7 bases fitting TRBD2. The CDR3, as DNA: TGTGCCAGCAGCCCCCGGGGACTACCCACCACCGGGGAGCTGTTTTTT. Its translation: CASSPRGLPTTGELFF.